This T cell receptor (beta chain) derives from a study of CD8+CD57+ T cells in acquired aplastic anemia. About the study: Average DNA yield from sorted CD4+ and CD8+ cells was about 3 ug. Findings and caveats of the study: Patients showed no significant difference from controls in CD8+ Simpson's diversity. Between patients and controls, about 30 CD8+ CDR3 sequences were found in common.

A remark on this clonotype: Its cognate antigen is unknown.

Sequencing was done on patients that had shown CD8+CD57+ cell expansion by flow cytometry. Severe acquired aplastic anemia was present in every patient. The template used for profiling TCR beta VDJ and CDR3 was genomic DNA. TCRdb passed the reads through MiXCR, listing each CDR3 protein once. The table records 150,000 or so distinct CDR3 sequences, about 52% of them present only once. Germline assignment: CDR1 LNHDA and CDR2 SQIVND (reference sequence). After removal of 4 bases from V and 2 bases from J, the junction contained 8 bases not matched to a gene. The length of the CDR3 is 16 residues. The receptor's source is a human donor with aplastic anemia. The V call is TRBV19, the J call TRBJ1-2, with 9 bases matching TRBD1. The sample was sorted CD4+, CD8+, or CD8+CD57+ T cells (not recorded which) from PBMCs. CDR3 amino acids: CASSTQTGGGNYGYTF. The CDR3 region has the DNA TGTGCCAGTAGTACCCAGACAGGGGGAGGAAACTATGGCTACACCTTC.